A single sample is the source of the 17 T cell receptor beta chains below, sequenced in a study of T cell repertoires in cytomegalovirus infection. TCRdb reprocessed the reads via MiXCR and lists one record per CDR3 protein. Of 270,000 or so distinct CDR3 sequences in the sample, approximately 15% were seen once. The source material was CD8+ T cells from PBMCs. All receptors come from a human donor in good health (CMV status not recorded). Some clones in this sample may be carry-over from other donors' samples.

The V and J genes are TRBV29-1 and TRBJ1-1; unclear D gene. Trimming left V 0 bases short and J 0 bases short, with 5 bases between. The CDR3 sequence is 13 residues long. Germline-derived CDR1 and CDR2 are SQVTM and ANQGSEA. CDR3 protein: CSVEEAVNTEAFF. In nucleotides, the CDR3 is TGCAGCGTTGAAGAGGCCGTGAACACTGAAGCTTTCTTT.

The J gene is TRBJ2-3, the V gene TRBV20-1; TRBD1 matches 9 bases. Germline CDR1 reads DFQATT; CDR2 reads SNEGSKA (reference sequence). The CDR3 sequence is 17 residues long. With V trimmed by 5 bases and J by 2 bases, 14 bases remained unmatched. CDR3 bases: TGCAGTGCTTTTGACAGGGGGGCCGTTTTCATCACAGATACGCAGTATTTT. Translating gives CSAFDRGAVFITDTQYF.

This clonotype was seen a single time. The chain uses TRBV2 and TRBJ1-1; possibly TRBD1 for D (5 bases). This CDR3 has 13 amino acids. Germline CDR1 is SNHLY and CDR2 is FYNNEI. V was pared by 3 bases and J by 7 bases, with 12 bases between. DNA of the CDR3: TGTGCCAGCAGTGACCCCCGGGACGGTGAAGCTTTCTTT. It encodes CASSDPRDGEAFF.

This clonotype occurred a few times. The V call is TRBV6-5, the J call TRBJ2-3; TRBD1 agrees at 7 bases. This CDR3 is 16 amino acids long. From germline, CDR1 is MNHEY and CDR2 SVGAGI. V trimming: 6 bases; J trimming: 4 bases; junction bases outside the gene matches: 13. CDR3 bases: TGTGCCAGCAGCTACGAAGGGGGCTTGATCGCAGATACGCAGTATTTT. Protein sequence: CASSYEGGLIADTQYF.

The table lists this clonotype with many counts. This chain joins TRBV7-2 and TRBJ1-2; no clear D. The germline gives CDR1 SGHTA, CDR2 FQGNSA. The CDR3 is made up of 17 amino acids. V shed 4 bases and J shed 1 base, with 19 bases lying between them. The CDR3 spells CASSSMRRQGDNYGYTF. CDR3 sequence (DNA): TGTGCCAGCAGCTCGATGAGGCGACAAGGAGATAACTATGGCTACACCTTC.

This clonotype was seen ten or more times. The chain combines TRBV11-2 with TRBJ1-6; no definite D call. Germline loops: CDR1 SGHAT, CDR2 FQNNGV. The V and J ends lost 5 bases and 7 bases respectively, with 12 bases between them. This CDR3 is 14 amino acids long. The CDR3 protein is CASSPLSPNSPLHF. CDR3 sequence (DNA): TGTGCCAGCAGCCCGCTTTCCCCAAATTCACCCCTCCACTTT.

This clonotype has only a few counts. This chain links TRBV5-5 with TRBJ2-3; unclear D gene. This CDR3 region has 15 residues. Germline CDR1 SGHKS, CDR2 YYEKEE (reference sequence). Trimming left V 2 bases short and J 0 bases short, with 10 bases between. The CDR3 nucleotides read TGTGCCAGCAGCTTCTGGGCGAGGAGCACAGATACGCAGTATTTT. This encodes CASSFWARSTDTQYF.

This chain's CDR3 is CASNLGPPYGYTF. The CDR3 DNA follows: TGTGCCAGCAACTTGGGACCGCCTTACGGCTACACCTTC. The chain employs TRBV28 and TRBJ1-2, with D possibly being TRBD1 (5 bases). The CDR3 has 13 amino acids. The germline V gene encodes CDR1 MDHEN and CDR2 SYDVKM. The ends were cut back, 7 bases at V and 8 bases at J, with 17 bases in the middle.

The chain links TRBV28 to TRBJ1-5; possible D gene TRBD1, 5 bases. Trimming cost V 6 bases and J 2 bases, with 17 bases left between them. Germline lookup yields CDR1 MDHEN and CDR2 SYDVKM. The CDR3 covers 16 residues. CDR3 in DNA: TGTGCCAGCAGCTTCAGGGTGGCGGATGGCAATCAGCCCCAGCATTTT. Translating gives CASSFRVADGNQPQHF.

At least ten counts were recorded for this clonotype. The rearrangement uses TRBV12-3 or TRBV12-4 and TRBJ1-2; TRBD1 matches 9 bases. This CDR3 has 15 amino acids. J lost 4 bases, V lost 8 bases, and 11 bases had no gene match. The CDR3 bases are TGTGCCAGCGGATCCTACAGGGGGCGAGGCTATGGCTACACCTTC. Amino acids: CASGSYRGRGYGYTF.

The table lists this clonotype with a few counts. The J gene is TRBJ2-5, the V gene TRBV27; TRBD1 matches 9 bases. Trimming removed 6 bases from V and 4 bases from J; junction bases left unmatched: 9. The CDR3 extends over 15 amino acids. CDR1 is MNHEY and CDR2 is SMNVEV in the germline V gene (reference sequence). CDR3 in DNA: TGTGCCAGCAGGGATTACGGGACAGGGCGAGAGACCCAGTACTTC. It codes for CASRDYGTGRETQYF.

This clonotype was counted a few times. The rearrangement joins TRBV11-1 to TRBJ2-5, with TRBD2 matching 10 bases. V lost 3 bases, J lost 3 bases, and 1 base stayed unmatched. Germline CDR1 reads SGHAT; CDR2 reads FQDESV (reference sequence). The CDR3 consists of 14 residues. The CDR3 sequence: CASSFGLAEETQYF. DNA for the CDR3: TGTGCCAGCAGCTTCGGACTAGCGGAAGAGACCCAGTACTTC. The complete variable domain, with remaining parts taken from reference TRBV11-1 and TRBJ2-5, reads EAEVAQSPRYKITEKSQAVAFWCDPISGHATLYWYRQILGQGPELLVQFQDESVVDDSQLPKDRFSAERLKGVDSTLKIQPAELGDSAMYLCASSFGLAEETQYFGPGTRLLVL.

The chain recombines TRBV2 with TRBJ2-1, with D possibly TRBD1 on 6 matching bases. CDR3 length: 15 amino acids. V was shortened by 7 bases and J by 5 bases, with 18 bases between the two germline ends. CDR1 is SNHLY and CDR2 is FYNNEI in the germline V gene. CDR3 nucleotides: TGTGCCAGCACCGGGACAAAGAACGGGAACAATGAGCAGTTCTTC. Translated: CASTGTKNGNNEQFF. Supplemented by reference TRBV2 and TRBJ2-1, the full variable domain reads EPEVTQTPSHQVTQMGQEVILRCVPISNHLYFYWYRQILGQKVEFLVSFYNNEISEKSEIFDDQFSVERPDGSNFTLKIRSTKLEDSAMYFCASTGTKNGNNEQFFGPGTRLTVL.

The rearrangement links TRBV29-1 to TRBJ2-1; 9 nucleotides align to TRBD1. J gave up 5 bases and V 4 bases, and 9 bases lay outside the gene matches. This CDR3 has 15 amino acids. CDR1 is SQVTM, CDR2 ANQGSEA, per germline. The CDR3 sequence: CSVAPQGAGNNEQFF. CDR3 in DNA: TGCAGCGTTGCCCCACAGGGGGCAGGTAACAATGAGCAGTTCTTC.

This chain joins TRBV19 and TRBJ1-1; D is possibly TRBD1 (5 bases). V was cut by 3 bases and J by 0 bases, with 11 bases left in between. This CDR3 comprises 15 residues. Germline values: CDR1 LNHDA, CDR2 SQIVND (reference sequence). The CDR3 region is CASSIRAGLNTEAFF. The CDR3 coding sequence is TGTGCCAGTAGTATTCGGGCAGGGTTGAACACTGAAGCTTTCTTT.

This clonotype was counted at least ten times. The chain employs TRBV7-2 and TRBJ1-5, with a possible D match to TRBD1 (6 bases). V was clipped by 1 base and J by 7 bases, with 20 bases between them. The CDR3 is 17 amino acids. The V gene's germline CDR1 is SGHTA and CDR2 FQGNSA. The CDR3 DNA is TGTGCCAGCAGCTTAGAGGAGACAGGCCTTTTAGGGCAGCCCCAGCATTTT. Translating gives CASSLEETGLLGQPQHF. The whole variable domain, remainder taken from reference TRBV7-2 and TRBJ1-5, is GAGVSQSPSNKVTEKGKDVELRCDPISGHTALYWYRQSLGQGLEFLIYFQGNSAPDKSGLPSDRFSAERTGGSVSTLTIQRTQQEDSAVYLCASSLEETGLLGQPQHFGDGTRLSIL.

The sample holds many counts of this clonotype. The chain is built from TRBV4-3 and TRBJ1-1; D not resolved. Germline V CDR1 and CDR2: LGHNA, YSLEER. Trimming pared 1 base from V and 6 bases from J, leaving 12 bases between. There are 14 residues in the CDR3. The CDR3 reads CASSQVRGAAEAFF. The CDR3 coding sequence is TGCGCCAGCAGCCAAGTAAGAGGTGCAGCTGAAGCTTTCTTT.